This T cell receptor (beta chain) was captured by sequencing in a study of shared clonotypes between healthy human individuals. Findings and caveats of the study: The study sampled only blood, and tissue repertoires likely differ.

Positively selected for CCR7, the CD45RO-negative cells used as naive CD8 cells excluded terminally differentiated effector memory CD45RA+ cells. All donors were healthy HIV-negative adults lacking recent acute infections or vaccinations. Using immunoSEQ multiplex PCR, the repertoire was profiled, and TCRdb retains in-frame clones only, with some absent. The repertoire holds approximately 810,000 clones, with 92% as singletons. A remark on this clone: Its target is unknown.

This CDR3 is built from 11 residues. Germline CDR1 reads MNHNS; CDR2 reads SASEGT. Trimming pared 3 bases from V and 6 bases from J, leaving 4 bases between. This sequence was found in a man aged 25-45 years in good health. The sample consisted of naive CD8+ T cells sorted from blood. The rearrangement joins TRBV6-1 to TRBJ2-3; D gene uncertain. The CDR3 loop is CASSDFDTQYF. CDR3 sequence (DNA): TGTGCCAGCAGTGATTTTGATACGCAGTATTTT.